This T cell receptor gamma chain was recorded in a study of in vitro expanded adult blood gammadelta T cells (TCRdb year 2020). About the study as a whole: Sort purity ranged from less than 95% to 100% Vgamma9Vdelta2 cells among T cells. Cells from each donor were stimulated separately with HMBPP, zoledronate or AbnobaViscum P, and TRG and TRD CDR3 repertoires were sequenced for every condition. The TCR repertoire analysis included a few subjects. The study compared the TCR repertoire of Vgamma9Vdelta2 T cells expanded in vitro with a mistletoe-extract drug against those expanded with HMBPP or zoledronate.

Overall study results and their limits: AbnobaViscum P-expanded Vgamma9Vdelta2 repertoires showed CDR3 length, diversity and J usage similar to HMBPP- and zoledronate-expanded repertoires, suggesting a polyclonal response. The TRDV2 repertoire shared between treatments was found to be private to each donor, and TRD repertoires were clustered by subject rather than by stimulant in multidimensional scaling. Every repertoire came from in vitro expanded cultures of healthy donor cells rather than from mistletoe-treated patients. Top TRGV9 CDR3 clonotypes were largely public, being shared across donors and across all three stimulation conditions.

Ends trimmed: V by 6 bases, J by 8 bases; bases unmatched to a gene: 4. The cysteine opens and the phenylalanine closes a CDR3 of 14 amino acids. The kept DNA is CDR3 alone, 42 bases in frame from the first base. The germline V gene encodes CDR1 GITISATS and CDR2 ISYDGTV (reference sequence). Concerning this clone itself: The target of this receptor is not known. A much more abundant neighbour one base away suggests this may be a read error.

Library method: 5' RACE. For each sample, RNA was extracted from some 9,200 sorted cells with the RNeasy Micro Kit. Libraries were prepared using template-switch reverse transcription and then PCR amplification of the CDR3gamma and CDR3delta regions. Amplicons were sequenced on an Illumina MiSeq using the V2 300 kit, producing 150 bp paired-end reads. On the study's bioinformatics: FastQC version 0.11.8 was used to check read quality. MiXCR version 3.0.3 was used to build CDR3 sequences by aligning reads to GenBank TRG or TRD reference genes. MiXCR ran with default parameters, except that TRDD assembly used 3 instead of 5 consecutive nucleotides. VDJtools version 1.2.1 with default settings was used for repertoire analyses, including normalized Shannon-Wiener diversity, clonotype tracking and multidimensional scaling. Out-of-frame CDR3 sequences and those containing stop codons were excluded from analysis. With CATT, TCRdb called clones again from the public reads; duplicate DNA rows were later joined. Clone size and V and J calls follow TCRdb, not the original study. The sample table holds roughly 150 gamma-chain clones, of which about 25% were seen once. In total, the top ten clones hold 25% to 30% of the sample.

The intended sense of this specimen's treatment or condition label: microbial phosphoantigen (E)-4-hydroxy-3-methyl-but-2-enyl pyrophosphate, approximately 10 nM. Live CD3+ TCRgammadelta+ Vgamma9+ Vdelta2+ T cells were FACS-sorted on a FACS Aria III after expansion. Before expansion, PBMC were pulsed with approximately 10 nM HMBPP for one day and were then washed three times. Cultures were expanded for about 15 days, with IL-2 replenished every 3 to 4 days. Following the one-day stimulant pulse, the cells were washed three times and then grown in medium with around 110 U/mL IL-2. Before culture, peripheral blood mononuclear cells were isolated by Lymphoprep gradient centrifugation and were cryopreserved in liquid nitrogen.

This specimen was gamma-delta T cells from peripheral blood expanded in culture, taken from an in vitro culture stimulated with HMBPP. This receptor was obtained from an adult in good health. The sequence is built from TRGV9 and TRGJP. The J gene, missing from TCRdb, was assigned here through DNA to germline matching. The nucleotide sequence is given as TGTGCCTTGTGGAAGCAGTTGGGCAAAAAAATCAAGGTATTT. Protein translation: CALWKQLGKKIKVF.